One and the same sample provided the 23 T cell receptor beta chains below, sequenced in a study of blood T cells in healthy people across ages. For the second PCR, which ran for roughly 7 to 11 cycles, a sample-barcoded 5' primer and a J-beta primer mix were used. A single record per CDR3 protein comes from TCRdb applying MiXCR to the 5' RACE reads. Of roughly 1.6 million distinct CDR3 sequences in the sample, about 35% were seen once. The sequenced material came from blood. These receptors were collected from a woman aged 30 to 39 in good health.

This clonotype was counted only a few times. The rearrangement links TRBV2 to TRBJ2-1, with TRBD2 matching over 10 bases. Germline CDR1 is SNHLY and CDR2 is FYNNEI. This CDR3 is 15 amino acids long. V trimming: 0 bases; J trimming: 6 bases; junction bases outside the gene matches: 2. The CDR3 region is CASSEASSGSNEQFF. For the CDR3, the DNA is TGTGCCAGCAGTGAAGCGTCTAGCGGGAGCAATGAGCAGTTCTTC.

This chain connects TRBV4-1 to TRBJ1-5, with D tentatively TRBD1 (6 bases). The length of the CDR3 is 17 residues. Trimming took 5 bases from V and 0 from J, leaving 17 bases between them. Germline CDR1 MGHRA, CDR2 YSYEKL. This CDR3 is CASSSPGRGRSNQPQHF. In DNA, the CDR3 is TGCGCCAGCAGCTCCCCGGGCAGGGGACGTAGCAATCAGCCCCAGCATTTT.

Remarks on this clonotype: A much larger clone is a single base away; this may be a read error. The chain links TRBV10-2 to TRBJ2-1; 9 bases align to TRBD2. J lost 8 bases, V lost 6 bases, and 14 bases had no gene match. The CDR3 spans 16 residues. From germline, CDR1 is WSHSY and CDR2 SAAADI. The CDR3 nucleotides are TGCGCCAGCAGGGACTCGGCGGGAGGGCCACGATATGAGCAGTTCTTC. Encoded protein: CASRDSAGGPRYEQFF.

This clonotype was found a few times. CDR3 region: CASGTDNSPLHF. The CDR3 DNA reads TGTGCCAGCGGGACGGATAATTCACCCCTCCACTTT. V usage is TRBV9 and J usage is TRBJ1-6; D may be TRBD1 (5 bases). The germline gives CDR1 SGDLS, CDR2 YYNGEE. Trimming removed 7 bases from V and 5 bases from J, with 7 bases in between. The CDR3 is 12 amino acids.

This chain uses TRBV2 with TRBJ2-5; possibly TRBD1 for D (5 bases). Germline CDR1 reads SNHLY; CDR2 reads FYNNEI. The germline V and J ends were trimmed by 8 bases and 0 bases, with 13 bases remaining between them. The CDR3 length is 14 residues. The CDR3 DNA reads TGTGCCAGCCAATTGACAGAAAACCAAGAGACCCAGTACTTC. Protein product: CASQLTENQETQYF.

There are a few counts of this clonotype. The chain uses TRBV5-1 and TRBJ2-1; 8 bases fit TRBD1. The CDR3 is 16 residues long. The V segment lost 4 bases and the J segment 0 bases; nucleotides outside the gene matches: 6. Germline CDR1 and CDR2: SGHRS and YFSETQ. In DNA form, the CDR3 reads TGCGCCAGCAGCCCGGGACAGGATTCCTCCTACAATGAGCAGTTCTTC. Translation: CASSPGQDSSYNEQFF.

This clonotype occurred many times. The chain has TRBV15 and TRBJ1-4; 8 bases match TRBD1. The CDR3 has 15 amino acids. From germline, CDR1 is LNHNV and CDR2 YYDKDF (reference sequence). After removal of 5 bases from V and 6 bases from J, the junction contained 8 bases not matched to a gene. The CDR3 bases are TGTGCCACCAGCCACAGGGGGGGCGGGGATGAAAAACTGTTTTTT. Its protein is CATSHRGGGDEKLFF. The whole variable domain, filled in from reference TRBV15 and TRBJ1-4, reads DAMVIQNPRYQVTQFGKPVTLSCSQTLNHNVMYWYQQKSSQAPKLLFHYYDKDFNNEADTPDNFQSRRPNTSFCFLDIRSPGLGDTAMYLCATSHRGGGDEKLFFGSGTQLSVL.

This clonotype was recorded a few times. The chain joins TRBV3-1 to TRBJ2-4, with D uncertain. The last part of the DNA fits TRBJ2-7 better; the J call may be wrong. This CDR3 region has 12 residues. In germline, CDR1 is LGHDT, CDR2 YNNKEL (reference sequence). CDR3 sequence reads: CASSQLGSEQYF. CDR3 nucleotides: TGTGCCAGCAGCCAGTTGGGATCCGAGCAGTACTTC.

As to this clonotype: One end of the junction is discordant with germline, which a read error may explain. The genes are TRBV12-3 or TRBV12-4 and TRBJ2-7, with 9 positions matching TRBD1. The CDR3 spans 14 residues. CDR3 DNA: TGTGCCGGCAGGGGACAGGGTTTGGGCTACGAGCAGTACTTC. This sequence encodes CAGRGQGLGYEQYF.

The rearrangement links TRBV9 to TRBJ2-1; maybe TRBD1 (7 bases). The CDR3 length is 14 residues. Germline CDR1 is SGDLS and CDR2 is YYNGEE. Trimming shortened V by 3 bases and J by 10 bases, and 17 bases separated the two germline ends. The CDR3 sequence is CASSASDRVGEQFF. In DNA, the CDR3 is TGTGCCAGCAGCGCTAGCGACAGGGTCGGGGAGCAGTTCTTC.

V is TRBV9 and J is TRBJ2-1, with D perhaps matching TRBD2 (5 bases). CDR1 and CDR2 from the germline V gene are SGDLS and YYNGEE. CDR3 length: 15 amino acids. V shed 0 bases and J shed 1 base, with 8 bases lying between them. The DNA of the CDR3 is TGTGCCAGCAGCGTAGGGTGGGAGTCCTACAATGAGCAGTTCTTC. Translating gives CASSVGWESYNEQFF.

This sequence joins TRBV27 and TRBJ2-3, with D possibly matching TRBD2 (6 bases). The V end lost 4 bases, the J end lost 8 bases, and 13 bases lay between the germline ends. CDR3 length: 13 residues. The germline V gene encodes CDR1 MNHEY and CDR2 SMNVEV (reference sequence). The CDR3 DNA follows: TGTGCCAGCAGTTCGACCTCAGCGGGTACGCAGTATTTT. Translation: CASSSTSAGTQYF.

In its sample, this clonotype was seen a few times. The chain uses TRBV20-1 and TRBJ2-3; D may match TRBD1 or TRBD2 (5 bases each). CDR3 size: 14 residues. V was shortened by 3 bases and J by 6 bases, with 16 bases between the two germline ends. CDR1 and CDR2 (germline): DFQATT, SNEGSKA (reference sequence). This CDR3 is CSASPRGPVDTQYF. CDR3 in DNA: TGCAGTGCTAGTCCCCGGGGCCCAGTTGATACGCAGTATTTT.

This clonotype appeared a single time. V usage is TRBV10-3 and J usage is TRBJ2-1; tentatively, D is TRBD1 or TRBD2 (5 bases each). The CDR3 length is 11 residues. Between the trimmed V and J ends, which lost 6 bases and 8 bases, there was a span of 8 bases. Germline lookup yields CDR1 ENHRY and CDR2 SYGVKD. CDR3 amino acids: CAISREHEQFF. The CDR3 DNA reads TGTGCCATCAGCAGGGAGCATGAGCAGTTCTTC.

This clonotype was found a few times. V is TRBV20-1 and J is TRBJ2-7; 7 bases are a match to TRBD1. V was clipped by 7 bases and J by 0 bases; unmatched bases: 9. Germline V lookup: CDR1 DFQATT, CDR2 SNEGSKA (reference sequence). The CDR3 is made up of 14 amino acids. The CDR3 DNA reads TGCAGTGGCTTCTCTGGGGACAGCTCCTACGAGCAGTACTTC. Translated, it gives CSGFSGDSSYEQYF.

This chain uses TRBV20-1 with TRBJ2-7; D uncertain. The CDR3 runs 14 residues. Germline-derived CDR1 and CDR2 are DFQATT and SNEGSKA (reference sequence). The V gene lost 2 bases and the J gene lost 4 bases, with 15 bases spanning the gap. CDR3 region: CSARSAALLYEQYF. CDR3 nucleotides: TGCAGTGCTAGATCGGCTGCCCTGCTGTACGAGCAGTACTTC.

V and J are TRBV27 and TRBJ2-3; D not resolved. This CDR3 has 14 amino acids. The germline V and J ends were trimmed by 6 bases and 2 bases, with 12 bases remaining between them. Germline CDR1 reads MNHEY; CDR2 reads SMNVEV (reference sequence). The CDR3 region is CASSDGWSTDTQYF. The CDR3 nucleotides are TGTGCCAGCAGCGACGGGTGGTCCACAGATACGCAGTATTTT.

The V gene is TRBV28, the J gene TRBJ2-7, with TRBD1 matching 7 bases. The germline V gene encodes CDR1 MDHEN and CDR2 SYDVKM. Germline trimming cut 6 bases from V and 7 bases from J; bases unmatched to any gene: 15. The CDR3 loop spans 15 amino acids. The chain's CDR3 is CASSETARGLWEQYF. In nucleotides, the CDR3 is TGTGCCAGCAGCGAAACCGCAAGGGGGCTTTGGGAGCAGTACTTC.

The rearrangement links TRBV5-1 to TRBJ2-3; possibly TRBD1 or TRBD2 for D (6 bases each). Trimming removed 0 bases at V and 3 bases at J, with 11 bases between. This CDR3 is built from 15 residues. The germline gives CDR1 SGHRS, CDR2 YFSETQ. The DNA of the CDR3 is TGCGCCAGCAGCTTGGGCACAGGGACTACAGATACGCAGTATTTT. Translated, it gives CASSLGTGTTDTQYF.

The chain carries TRBV28 and TRBJ2-7, with 10 bases aligning to TRBD2. Losses at the gene ends were 4 bases for V and 4 bases for J; bases not matched to a gene: 10. This CDR3 is 16 amino acids long. Germline values: CDR1 MDHEN, CDR2 SYDVKM. CDR3 DNA sequence: TGTGCCAGCAGTTCCTTTGCTAGCGGGAGTATGTACGAGCAGTACTTC. Translating it yields CASSSFASGSMYEQYF.

V usage is TRBV7-9 and J usage is TRBJ2-3; TRBD2 might be the D (6 bases). CDR1 is SEHNR and CDR2 is FQNEAQ in the germline V gene (reference sequence). This CDR3 is 16 amino acids long. Trimming cost V 1 base and J 3 bases, with 14 bases left between them. The DNA for the CDR3 is TGTGCCAGCAGCTTAGAATTCAGGGCGGGAACAGATACGCAGTATTTT. Its translation is CASSLEFRAGTDTQYF. Supplemented by reference TRBV7-9 and TRBJ2-3, the full variable domain reads DTGVSQNPRHKITKRGQNVTFRCDPISEHNRLYWYRQTLGQGPEFLTYFQNEAQLEKSRLLSDRFSAERPKGSFSTLEIQRTEQGDSAMYLCASSLEFRAGTDTQYFGPGTRLTVL.

The CDR3 is CASSLLRATSDEQYF. DNA of the CDR3: TGCGCCAGCAGCTTGTTAAGGGCCACGTCGGACGAGCAGTACTTC. The chain combines TRBV5-1 with TRBJ2-5; D gene unclear. The J call may be incorrect, as the DNA end agrees better with TRBJ2-7. Germline V gene lookup returns CDR1 SGHRS and CDR2 YFSETQ. The CDR3 runs to 15 residues.

On this clonotype itself: Given a much more abundant clone one base away, this may be a read error. The V and J genes are TRBV7-2 and TRBJ2-7, with 8 nucleotides matching TRBD2. The CDR3 extends over 16 amino acids. V was clipped by 3 bases and J by 3 bases; unmatched bases: 10. The V gene's germline CDR1 is SGHTA and CDR2 FQGNSA. In nucleotides, the CDR3 is TGTGCCAGCAGCTTCCTCCCGGGGGGGCGTTTCTACGAGCAGTACGTC. This encodes CASSFLPGGRFYEQYV.